The rows below give T cell receptor beta chains drawn from one sample of a study of T cells in localized non-small cell lung cancer. Here immunoSEQ multiplex PCR was the method, and the copy in TCRdb shows in-frame clones only, minus some. The repertoire holds 100,000 to 150,000 clones, with more than 80% as singletons. Specimen: peripheral blood, collected before any cancer treatment. These TCRs come from a female donor at least 60 years old with stage I lung adenocarcinoma. The CDR3 runs from the conserved cysteine through the conserved F or W. A D gene is named only where the DNA matches it firmly. The size field is filled for only some rows; it gives once, few, many or a size class.

TRBV15	TRBD2	TRBJ2-7	-	CATSREAGEVSEQYF	TGTGCCACCAGCCGGGAAGCGGGAGAGGTCTCCGAGCAGTACTTC
TRBV4-1	-	TRBJ2-2	-	CASSPTPASDDGELFF	TGCGCCAGCAGCCCCACCCCGGCTAGCGATGACGGGGAGCTGTTTTTT
TRBV28	-	TRBJ2-2	-	CASSLRRGSLTGELFF	TGTGCCAGCAGTTTACGCAGGGGTTCATTAACCGGGGAGCTGTTTTTT
TRBV6-5	TRBD1	TRBJ1-2	-	CASSYAAGGWNGYTF	TGTGCCAGCAGTTACGCGGCAGGGGGCTGGAATGGCTACACCTTC
TRBV19	-	TRBJ2-1	-	CASSIQGWDEQFF	TGTGCCAGTAGTATCCAGGGGTGGGATGAGCAGTTCTTC
TRBV2	-	TRBJ2-5	-	CASGTLQETQYF	TGTGCCAGTGGGACTCTCCAAGAGACCCAGTACTTC
TRBV30	-	TRBJ2-7	-	CAWSVLGGPYEQYF	TGTGCCTGGAGTGTACTCGGGGGACCGTACGAGCAGTACTTC
TRBV6-1	TRBD1	TRBJ1-2	-	CASRPRQGNNYGYTF	TGTGCCAGCAGACCAAGACAGGGGAATAACTATGGCTACACCTTC
TRBV9	TRBD2	TRBJ2-3	-	CASSPPGLAGAATQYF	TGTGCCAGCAGCCCGCCGGGACTAGCGGGAGCAGCCACGCAGTATTTT
TRBV27	-	TRBJ1-2	-	CASSLSGTPGYTF	TGTGCCAGCAGTTTATCAGGGACGCCGGGCTACACCTTC
TRBV7-6	-	TRBJ2-7	-	CASSLATGLGEQYF	TGTGCCAGCAGCTTAGCAACTGGGCTCGGCGAGCAGTACTTC
TRBV6-4	TRBD1	TRBJ1-2	-	CASSETDRGQFGPAARAF	TGTGCCAGCAGCGAGACGGACAGGGGGCAATTCGGACCGGCAGCGAGGGCCTTC
TRBV28	-	TRBJ2-1	-	CASTSTGEVPYNEQFF	TGTGCCAGCACATCCACGGGAGAAGTGCCCTACAATGAGCAGTTCTTC
TRBV21-1	-	TRBJ2-6	-	CASSKARRCRSGANVLTF	TGTGCCAGCAGCAAAGCGCGCAGGTGCAGGTCTGGGGCCAACGTCCTGACTTTC
TRBV29-1	-	TRBJ1-5	-	CSVRQGTNQPQHF	TGCAGCGTCCGGCAGGGTACCAATCAGCCCCAGCATTTT
TRBV7-8	-	TRBJ1-5	-	CASSLERFSNQPQHF	TGTGCCAGCAGCTTAGAACGGTTTAGCAATCAGCCCCAGCATTTT
TRBV2	-	TRBJ2-2	-	CASSGQRTTGELFF	TGTGCCAGCAGTGGTCAGAGGACTACCGGGGAGCTGTTTTTT
TRBV7-3	TRBD2	TRBJ2-1	-	CASSSGLAGYNEQFF	TGTGCCAGCAGCTCCGGACTAGCGGGGTACAATGAGCAGTTCTTC
TRBV5-1	TRBD2	TRBJ2-7	-	CASRQLPGLAGTYEQYF	TGCGCCAGCAGACAACTCCCGGGACTAGCGGGAACCTACGAGCAGTACTTC
TRBV5-1	-	TRBJ2-1	-	CAKRDNEQFF	TGCGCCAAGCGAGACAATGAGCAGTTCTTC
TRBV15	-	TRBJ2-1	-	CATSRGPLVYNEQFF	TGTGCCACCAGCAGAGGGCCGTTGGTCTACAATGAGCAGTTCTTC
TRBV2	-	TRBJ1-2	-	CASLRAGDYGYTF	TGTGCCAGCCTAAGAGCAGGGGACTATGGCTACACCTTC
TRBV10-3	-	TRBJ2-3	-	CAISRGTSTDTQYF	TGTGCCATCAGCAGAGGGACTAGCACAGATACGCAGTATTTT
TRBV7-3	-	TRBJ2-1	once	CASSLGSGSPEQFF	TGTGCCAGCAGCTTAGGTTCGGGTAGCCCTGAGCAGTTCTTC
TRBV7-8	-	TRBJ1-2	-	CASSLLQSNYGYTF	TGTGCCAGCAGCTTACTGCAGTCTAACTATGGCTACACCTTC
TRBV19	-	TRBJ2-1	-	CASSIWGDRNNEQFF	TGTGCCAGTAGTATTTGGGGAGACAGAAACAATGAGCAGTTCTTC
TRBV5-1	-	TRBJ1-5	-	CASSFDSQNQPQHF	TGCGCCAGCAGCTTCGACAGCCAAAATCAGCCCCAGCATTTT
TRBV14	-	TRBJ2-5	-	CASSQDGEETQYF	TGTGCCAGCAGCCAAGATGGGGAAGAGACCCAGTACTTC
TRBV19	-	TRBJ1-4	-	CASSRDTGREKLFF	TGTGCCAGTAGTAGGGACACCGGTCGGGAAAAACTGTTTTTT
TRBV9	-	TRBJ2-3	-	CASSLFFSTDTQYF	TGTGCCAGCAGCCTATTCTTCAGCACAGATACGCAGTATTTT
TRBV7-2	-	TRBJ2-7	once	CASSTHRRGQYF	TGTGCCAGCAGCACCCACCGCCGAGGCCAGTACTTC
TRBV11-2	-	TRBJ2-7	few	CASSRETSYEQYF	TGTGCCAGCAGCCGGGAGACCTCCTACGAGCAGTACTTC
TRBV18	-	TRBJ2-3	-	CASSPPKIITDTQYF	TGTGCCAGCTCACCACCGAAGATTATCACAGATACGCAGTATTTT
TRBV25-1	TRBD1	TRBJ1-6	-	CASSEWGQSISSPLHF	TGTGCCAGCAGTGAATGGGGACAGTCGATTAGTTCACCCCTCCACTTT
TRBV6-6	-	TRBJ1-2	-	CACWGSNYGYTF	TGTGCCTGCTGGGGGTCTAACTATGGCTACACCTTC
TRBV18	TRBD1	TRBJ1-4	-	CASSLDRVRTNEKLFF	TGTGCCAGCTCACTGGACAGGGTGCGGACTAATGAAAAACTGTTTTTT
TRBV7-6	TRBD2	TRBJ2-7	-	CASSSRTSGYEQYF	TGTGCCAGCAGCTCCAGGACTAGCGGCTACGAGCAGTACTTC
TRBV7-6	TRBD2	TRBJ2-7	few	CASRAGTSVSYEQYF	TGTGCCAGCAGGGCCGGGACTAGTGTGTCCTACGAGCAGTACTTC
TRBV4-2	TRBD1	TRBJ2-3	-	CASSPDDRGADTQYF	TGTGCCAGCAGCCCCGACGACAGGGGCGCAGATACGCAGTATTTT
TRBV7-9	TRBD1	TRBJ1-1	few	CASSRDRNTEAFF	TGTGCCAGCAGCAGGGACAGGAACACTGAAGCTTTCTTT
TRBV6-6	TRBD1	TRBJ2-7	-	CASINQQGASYEQYF	TGTGCCAGCATCAACCAACAGGGGGCTAGTTACGAGCAGTACTTC
TRBV28	-	TRBJ1-1	many	CASDGMNTEAFF	TGTGCCAGCGATGGAATGAACACTGAAGCTTTCTTT
TRBV6-5	-	TRBJ2-6	-	CASSYFADSGANVLTF	TGTGCCAGCAGTTACTTCGCCGACTCTGGGGCCAACGTCCTGACTTTC
TRBV7-3	TRBD2	TRBJ2-3	-	CASSLTSIGLGVTDTQYF	TGTGCCAGCAGCTTAACGAGTATAGGACTAGGAGTAACAGATACGCAGTATTTT
TRBV28	TRBD1	TRBJ1-4	-	CASSRAGGGQKLFF	TGTGCCAGCAGTCGCGCAGGGGGAGGACAAAAACTGTTTTTT
TRBV7-9	-	TRBJ2-1	-	CASSSRGGMSYNEQFF	TGTGCCAGCAGCTCCAGGGGAGGTATGTCCTACAATGAGCAGTTCTTC
TRBV19	TRBD2	TRBJ2-1	once	CATRLAAYNEQFF	TGTGCCACTCGACTAGCGGCCTACAATGAGCAGTTCTTC
TRBV10-3	-	TRBJ2-5	-	CAISDIPNQETQYF	TGTGCCATCAGTGACATTCCGAACCAAGAGACCCAGTACTTC
TRBV7-8	-	TRBJ2-7	-	CASTPRDESYEQYF	TGTGCCAGCACCCCAAGGGACGAATCCTACGAGCAGTACTTC
TRBV7-3	TRBD2	TRBJ2-3	-	CASSLGLAGATTQYF	TGTGCCAGCAGCTTGGGACTAGCGGGAGCTACTACGCAGTATTTT
TRBV6-5	-	TRBJ2-5	-	CASSYSFGPPQETQYF	TGTGCCAGCAGTTACTCTTTCGGACCGCCGCAAGAGACCCAGTACTTC
TRBV11-2	TRBD2	TRBJ2-5	-	CASSSRDYETQYF	TGTGCCAGCAGCTCCCGGGACTATGAGACCCAGTACTTC
TRBV10-3	TRBD2	TRBJ2-3	-	CAISGWTSGSRADTDTQYF	TGTGCCATCAGTGGGTGGACTAGCGGGAGTAGAGCGGACACAGATACGCAGTATTTT
TRBV30	-	TRBJ2-1	once	CAWSVLRVSSYNEQFF	TGTGCCTGGAGTGTACTTAGGGTGAGCTCCTACAATGAGCAGTTCTTC
TRBV28	-	TRBJ2-7	-	CASSLGQPGEQYF	TGTGCCAGCAGTTTAGGGCAACCTGGCGAGCAGTACTTC
TRBV5-1	-	TRBJ2-7	-	CASTLGPGSSDEQYF	TGCGCCAGCACCCTGGGGCCGGGTTCTAGCGACGAGCAGTACTTC
TRBV13	-	TRBJ2-4	-	CASSLEAQRSIQYF	TGTGCCAGCAGCTTAGAGGCACAGAGGTCCATTCAGTACTTC